This T cell receptor beta chain stems from a study of early T cells in non-severe SARS-CoV-2 infection. Overall study context: Sequencing input comprised bulk RNA from unsorted whole blood; chain pairing was not available. Overall study results and limits: The matching step, a VDJdb search, favored anti-spike CD8 responses and missed private and CD4 specificities.

Individual cDNA molecules were tagged with unique molecular identifiers, the study reported. TCRdb redid the calling of the 5' RACE reads with MiXCR, one entry per CDR3 protein. This table has tens of thousands of distinct CDR3 sequences, roughly 5% appearing once. Germline CDR1 SGHAT, CDR2 FQNNGV. V lost 4 bases and J lost 2, with 6 bases in between. The CDR3 is 12 residues long. This clonotype occurred many times. Its matching antigen is unknown. The TCR sequence derives from an adult who was a healthcare worker with PCR-confirmed SARS-CoV-2 infection or an uninfected control (not recorded which). The sequenced sample consisted of whole blood. V gene TRBV11-2 combines with J gene TRBJ2-7, with D hard to call. The CDR3 reads CASSSNPYEQYF. The CDR3 DNA is TGTGCCAGCAGCTCTAACCCCTACGAGCAGTACTTC. Using reference TRBV11-2 and TRBJ2-7 for the parts outside the CDR3, the full variable domain is EAGVAQSPRYKIIEKRQSVAFWCNPISGHATLYWYQQILGQGPKLLIQFQNNGVVDDSQLPKDRFSAERLKGVDSTLKIQPAKLEDSAVYLCASSSNPYEQYFGPGTRLTVT.